These T cell receptor beta chains were read from a single sample in a study of T cells in Graves' hyperthyroidism and ophthalmopathy. MiXCR, applied by TCRdb to the multiplex PCR reads, yields one record per CDR3 protein. The table has hundreds of thousands of distinct CDR3 sequences, roughly 15% seen once. The sample taken for sequencing was blood. These receptors originate from a woman under 30 with Graves' hyperthyroidism. The CDR3 runs from the conserved cysteine through the conserved F or W. A D gene is named only where the DNA matches it firmly. Only some rows state a clone size, as once, few, many or a class for expanded clones.

>TRBJ2-1|-|TRBV30|TRBD2
CAWSPGTSGHNEQFF
TGTGCCTGGAGCCCTGGGACTAGCGGACACAATGAGCAGTTCTTC
>TRBJ2-7|many|TRBV18|-
CTSSPSDTKSYEQYF
TGTACCAGCTCACCATCGGACACGAAGTCCTACGAGCAGTACTTC
>TRBJ2-3|many|TRBV7-2|TRBD2
CASSFSGRATDTQYF
TGTGCCAGCAGCTTTAGCGGGAGGGCCACAGATACGCAGTATTTT
>TRBJ1-5|many|TRBV20-1|-
CSASVLTRIQPQHF
TGCAGTGCTAGTGTCCTGACGAGGATCCAGCCCCAGCATTTT
>TRBJ2-7|-|TRBV28|-
CASTPGQASYEQYF
TGTGCCAGCACCCCGGGACAAGCCTCCTACGAGCAGTACTTC
>TRBJ2-1|many|TRBV28|-
CASSPSPLRSYNEQFF
TGTGCCAGCAGTCCCAGTCCCCTACGCTCCTACAATGAGCAGTTCTTC
>TRBJ1-4|few|TRBV10-2|-
CASSGGILNEKLFF
TGCGCCAGCAGTGGAGGCATACTAAATGAAAAACTGTTTTTT
>TRBJ2-7|few|TRBV7-9|-
CASSPPDSGNGYEQYF
TGTGCCAGCAGCCCCCCGGACTCAGGGAACGGGTACGAGCAGTACTTC
>TRBJ2-1|many|TRBV24-1|TRBD2
CATSPIGRESVEQFF
TGTGCCACCAGTCCGATTGGGAGGGAGTCAGTTGAGCAGTTCTTC
>TRBJ1-1|many|TRBV27|TRBD1
CASRLQGVSNTEAFF
TGTGCCAGCAGATTACAGGGGGTGTCGAACACTGAAGCTTTCTTT
>TRBJ1-1|-|TRBV28|-
CASSRAMNTEAFF
TGTGCCAGCAGTAGGGCGATGAACACTGAAGCTTTCTTT
>TRBJ2-1|few|TRBV2|-
CASNPRDTSYNEQFF
TGTGCCAGCAACCCCCGGGACACCTCCTACAATGAGCAGTTCTTC
>TRBJ1-1|many|TRBV20-1|-
CSARTNTWRTEAFF
TGCAGTGCTAGGACCAATACGTGGCGCACTGAAGCTTTCTTT
>TRBJ2-7|many|TRBV6-5|-
CASSYSNEWGREQYF
TGTGCCAGCAGTTACTCGAACGAGTGGGGGCGCGAGCAGTACTTC
>TRBJ2-5|few|TRBV29-1|-
CSVARWGPRPETQYF
TGCAGCGTTGCCCGCTGGGGGCCTCGTCCCGAGACCCAGTACTTC
>TRBJ2-7|few|TRBV30|TRBD1
CAWSRGLGYEQYF
TGTGCCTGGAGCAGGGGGCTCGGCTACGAGCAGTACTTC
>TRBJ1-2|once|TRBV29-1|TRBD1
CSAGQGDYTF
TGCAGCGCAGGACAGGGCGACTACACCTTC
>TRBJ1-1|many|TRBV7-9|-
CASSPLEPTEAFF
TGTGCCAGCAGCCCCCTCGAGCCAACTGAAGCTTTCTTT
>TRBJ1-1|few|TRBV7-9|-
CASSFGEMNTEAFF
TGTGCCAGCAGCTTTGGGGAGATGAACACTGAAGCTTTCTTT
>TRBJ1-3|-|TRBV3-1|-
CASSQAGNTIYF
TGTGCCAGCAGCCAAGCAGGAAACACCATATATTTT
>TRBJ1-5|few|TRBV20-1|-
CSAPGYRNQPQHF
TGCAGTGCTCCAGGGTACCGCAATCAGCCCCAGCATTTT
>TRBJ2-7|-|TRBV19|-
CASSIGKPENLPEQYF
TGTGCCAGTAGTATAGGGAAACCAGAGAATCTACCCGAGCAGTACTTC
>TRBJ2-2|few|TRBV19|TRBD2
CASGASGRSTYTGELFF
TGTGCCAGTGGGGCTAGCGGGAGAAGTACGTACACCGGGGAGCTGTTTTTT
>TRBJ2-1|many|TRBV7-9|TRBD2
CASSESGRDYNEQFF
TGTGCCAGCAGCGAAAGCGGGAGGGATTACAATGAGCAGTTCTTC
>TRBJ1-2|few|TRBV10-2|-
CASSETAANYGYTF
TGCGCCAGCAGTGAGACAGCCGCTAACTATGGCTACACCTTC
>TRBJ1-2|-|TRBV7-9|-
CASSLGPGAGYTF
TGTGCCAGCAGCTTAGGGCCGGGAGCTGGCTACACCTTC
>TRBJ2-7|-|TRBV20-1|-
CSASSEFSYEQYF
TGCAGTGCTAGTTCGGAGTTCTCCTACGAGCAGTACTTC
>TRBJ1-1|many|TRBV27|TRBD1
CASSQNGVGQGGMNTEAFF
TGTGCCAGCAGTCAGAACGGGGTGGGACAGGGGGGAATGAACACTGAAGCTTTCTTT
>TRBJ1-3|few|TRBV6-9|-
CASSFDKDRGNTIYF
TGTGCCAGCAGTTTCGATAAGGACAGAGGAAACACCATATATTTT
>TRBJ2-7|-|TRBV5-1|TRBD1
CASSLDRTGGHEQYF
TGCGCCAGCAGCTTGGATAGGACAGGGGGCCACGAGCAGTACTTC
>TRBJ2-5|many|TRBV3-1|TRBD1
CASRPHRGPSQETQYF
TGTGCCAGCCGTCCCCACAGGGGCCCGAGCCAAGAGACCCAGTACTTC
>TRBJ1-4|-|TRBV15|-
CATSGPFGGKLFF
TGTGCCACCAGCGGCCCTTTTGGGGGAAAACTGTTTTTT
>TRBJ2-7|-|TRBV30|-
CAWSGGEQYF
TGTGCCTGGAGTGGGGGGGAGCAGTACTTC
>TRBJ1-3|many|TRBV6-2/TRBV6-3|-
CASKQSSGNTIYF
TGTGCCAGCAAGCAGAGCTCTGGAAACACCATATATTTT
>TRBJ1-1|-|TRBV29-1|-
CSVPAAMNTEAFF
TGCAGCGTTCCGGCTGCTATGAACACTGAAGCTTTCTTT
>TRBJ2-2|few|TRBV13|-
CASSLAPSFPNTGELFF
TGTGCCAGCAGCTTAGCCCCCTCCTTTCCGAACACCGGGGAGCTGTTTTTT
>TRBJ1-6|-|TRBV7-9|-
CASSPRGGAGVSPLHF
TGTGCCAGCAGCCCCCGAGGGGGGGCAGGGGTTTCACCCCTCCACTTT
>TRBJ2-3|many|TRBV7-2|TRBD2
CASSAGTSGRFTDTQYF
TGTGCCAGCAGCGCCGGGACTAGCGGGAGGTTTACAGATACGCAGTATTTT
>TRBJ1-5|few|TRBV25-1|TRBD1
CASSDGAGGQPQHF
TGTGCCAGCAGCGATGGAGCAGGGGGTCAGCCCCAGCATTTT
>TRBJ2-6|many|TRBV4-1|-
CASRTDSSFSGANVLTF
TGCGCCAGCAGGACGGACAGCTCCTTCTCTGGGGCCAACGTCCTGACTTTC
>TRBJ2-7|few|TRBV7-8|-
CASSPIGVPYEQYF
TGTGCCAGCAGCCCTATCGGGGTCCCCTACGAGCAGTACTTC
>TRBJ2-1|-|TRBV29-1|-
CSVAAGANEQFF
TGCAGCGTCGCAGCAGGGGCCAATGAGCAGTTCTTC
>TRBJ2-7|many|TRBV29-1|TRBD2
CSVEGTSGSFYEQYF
TGCAGCGTTGAAGGGACTAGCGGGAGTTTCTACGAGCAGTACTTC
>TRBJ1-4|few|TRBV4-1|-
CASSQVAGPNEKLFF
TGCGCCAGCAGCCAAGTGGCGGGGCCCAATGAAAAACTGTTTTTT
>TRBJ2-5|-|TRBV29-1|TRBD2
CSVDVGRGKTQYF
TGCAGCGTTGATGTGGGGAGGGGTAAGACCCAGTACTTC
>TRBJ2-7|few|TRBV7-9|-
CASSPQVQDPYEQYF
TGTGCCAGCAGCCCCCAAGTTCAGGATCCCTACGAGCAGTACTTC
>TRBJ2-3|many|TRBV5-6|TRBD2
CASSLYLAGVWTDTQYF
TGTGCCAGCAGCTTATATCTAGCGGGAGTCTGGACAGATACGCAGTATTTT
>TRBJ2-7|few|TRBV20-1|-
CSAIPGPRYEQYF
TGCAGTGCTATACCGGGACCTCGCTACGAGCAGTACTTC
>TRBJ2-3|-|TRBV9|TRBD1
CASSVVTGGDTQYF
TGTGCCAGCAGCGTAGTGACAGGGGGAGATACGCAGTATTTT
>TRBJ2-1|-|TRBV4-1|-
CASSQVGQPLYNEQFF
TGCGCCAGCAGCCAAGTTGGACAGCCGTTATACAATGAGCAGTTCTTC
>TRBJ1-5|once|TRBV7-6|-
CASSLAGDQSQHF
TGTGCCAGCAGCTTGGCAGGGGATCAGTCCCAGCATTTT
>TRBJ1-5|-|TRBV24-1|-
CAEQWVRKPQHF
TGTGCCGAACAGTGGGTGAGGAAGCCCCAGCATTTT
>TRBJ2-2|few|TRBV12-3/TRBV12-4|-
CASTTLLSPAGHTGELFF
TGTGCCAGCACCACCCTCTTGAGCCCTGCGGGACACACCGGGGAGCTGTTTTTT
>TRBJ2-1|-|TRBV29-1|TRBD2
CSVVWDYGQFF
TGCAGCGTTGTTTGGGACTACGGGCAGTTCTTC